This T cell receptor beta chain was identified during a study of T cells after yellow fever vaccination. The CDR3 consists of 14 residues. V gave up 3 bases and J gave up 5 bases, with 11 bases separating them. CDR1 LGHNA and CDR2 YSLEER come from the germline V gene. TCRdb re-called the 5' RACE reads through MiXCR, storing one row per CDR3 protein. The top ten hold approximately 1.1% of the sample, which has about 210,000 distinct CDR3 sequences, 5.5% to 8.5% seen once. The sequence was obtained from a man aged 30 to 45 who received the YFV17D yellow fever vaccine. Sample: CD4+ T cells sorted from PBMCs, taken on the day of the yellow fever booster vaccination. The rearrangement links TRBV4-3 to TRBJ2-1; D may be TRBD1 (6 bases). CDR3 coding DNA: TGCGCCAGCAGCCAGGTGGACAGTCACAATGAGCAGTTCTTC. Translation: CASSQVDSHNEQFF.